The clone carrying this T cell receptor (beta chain) was recorded only once. The antigen remains unidentified. This specimen comes from a study of T cells in localized non-small cell lung cancer. Overall study results and limits: It was uninvolved adjacent lung that showed the highest T cell clonality, exceeding tumor. Out of the top 100 tumor clones, a median approximately 50 were seen in adjacent lung.

Method: immunoSEQ multiplex PCR; TCRdb's copy keeps in-frame clones and lacks some. There are tens of thousands of clones in the sample; roughly nine tenths occur only once, and less than 9.5% lies in the top ten. The source was peripheral blood, collected before any cancer treatment. The receptor was derived from a woman aged 35 to 75 with stage I lung adenocarcinoma.

The CDR3, as DNA: TGTGCCATCAGTGAGCCGGACAGGCGGAAACAGCAGTACTTC. Encoded protein: CAISEPDRRKQQYF. V and J are TRBV10-3 and TRBJ2-7; 7 nucleotides agree with TRBD1. The ends lost 2 bases at V and 8 bases at J; junction bases unmatched: 9. Germline assignment: CDR1 ENHRY and CDR2 SYGVKD. The CDR3 contains 14 residues.